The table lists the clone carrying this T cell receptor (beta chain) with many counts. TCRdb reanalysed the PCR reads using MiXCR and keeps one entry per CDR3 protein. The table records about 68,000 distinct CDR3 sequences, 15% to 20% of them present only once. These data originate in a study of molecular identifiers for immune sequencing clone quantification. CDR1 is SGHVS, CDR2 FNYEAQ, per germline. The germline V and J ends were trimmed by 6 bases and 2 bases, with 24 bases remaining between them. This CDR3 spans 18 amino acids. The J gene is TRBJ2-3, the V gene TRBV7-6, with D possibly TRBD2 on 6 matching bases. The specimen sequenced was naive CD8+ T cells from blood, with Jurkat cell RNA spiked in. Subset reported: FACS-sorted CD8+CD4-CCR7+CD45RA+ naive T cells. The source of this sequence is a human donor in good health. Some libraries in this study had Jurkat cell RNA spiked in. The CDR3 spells CASSPASVRGTYTDTQYF. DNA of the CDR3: TGTGCCAGCAGTCCCGCGAGCGTCCGGGGGACCTACACAGATACGCAGTATTTT.